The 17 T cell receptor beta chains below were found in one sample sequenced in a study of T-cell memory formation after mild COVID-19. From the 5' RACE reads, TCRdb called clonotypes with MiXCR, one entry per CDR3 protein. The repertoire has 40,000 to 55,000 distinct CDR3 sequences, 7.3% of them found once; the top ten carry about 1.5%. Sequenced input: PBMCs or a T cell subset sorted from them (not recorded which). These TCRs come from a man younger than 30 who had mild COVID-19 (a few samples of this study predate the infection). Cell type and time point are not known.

In DNA form, the CDR3 reads TGTGCCAGCAGCATGGGGACGAACACCGGGGAGCTGTTTTTT. Its translation: CASSMGTNTGELFF. The chain links TRBV9 to TRBJ2-2; D not resolved. V was trimmed by 4 bases and J by 0 bases, leaving 7 bases between them. The CDR3 is 14 residues long. The V gene's germline CDR1 is SGDLS and CDR2 YYNGEE.

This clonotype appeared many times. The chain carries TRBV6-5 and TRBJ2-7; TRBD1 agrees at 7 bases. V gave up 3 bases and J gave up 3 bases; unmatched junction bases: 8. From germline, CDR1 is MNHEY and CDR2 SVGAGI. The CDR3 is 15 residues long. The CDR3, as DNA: TGTGCCAGCAGTTATGGGGACAGTAGCTGCTACGAGCAGTACTTC. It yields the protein CASSYGDSSCYEQYF.

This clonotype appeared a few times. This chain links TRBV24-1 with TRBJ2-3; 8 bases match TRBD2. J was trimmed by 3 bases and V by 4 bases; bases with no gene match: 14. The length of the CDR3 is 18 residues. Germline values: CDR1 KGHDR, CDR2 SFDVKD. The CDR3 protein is CATSEPGGGAFGTDTQYF. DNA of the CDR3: TGTGCCACCAGTGAGCCCGGGGGGGGGGCTTTTGGAACAGATACGCAGTATTTT.

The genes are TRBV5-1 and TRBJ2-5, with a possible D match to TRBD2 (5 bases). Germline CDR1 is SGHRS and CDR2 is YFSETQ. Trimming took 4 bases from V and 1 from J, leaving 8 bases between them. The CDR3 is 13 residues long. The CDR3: CASSPGSQETQYF. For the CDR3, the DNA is TGCGCCAGCAGCCCGGGGTCCCAAGAGACCCAGTACTTC.

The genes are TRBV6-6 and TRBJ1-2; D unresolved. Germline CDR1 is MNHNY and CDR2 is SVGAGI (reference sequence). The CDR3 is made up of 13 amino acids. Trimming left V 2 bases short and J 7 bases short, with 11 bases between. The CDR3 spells CASSYAGGVGYTF. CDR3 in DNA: TGTGCCAGCAGTTACGCGGGCGGTGTTGGCTACACCTTC.

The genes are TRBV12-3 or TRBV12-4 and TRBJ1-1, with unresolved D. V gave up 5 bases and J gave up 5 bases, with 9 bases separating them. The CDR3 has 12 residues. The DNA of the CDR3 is TGTGCCAGCAGTGCCGACGGTACTGAAGCTTTCTTT. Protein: CASSADGTEAFF.

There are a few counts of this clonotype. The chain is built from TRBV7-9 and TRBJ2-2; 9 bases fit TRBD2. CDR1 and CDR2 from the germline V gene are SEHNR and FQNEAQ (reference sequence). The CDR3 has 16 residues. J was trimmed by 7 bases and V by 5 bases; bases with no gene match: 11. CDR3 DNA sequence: TGTGCCAGCAGCCCTCCCCGGGCGGGAGGGAACGGGGAGCTGTTTTTT. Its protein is CASSPPRAGGNGELFF. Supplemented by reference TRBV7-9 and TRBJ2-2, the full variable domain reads DTGVSQNPRHKITKRGQNVTFRCDPISEHNRLYWYRQTLGQGPEFLTYFQNEAQLEKSRLLSDRFSAERPKGSFSTLEIQRTEQGDSAMYLCASSPPRAGGNGELFFGEGSRLTVL.

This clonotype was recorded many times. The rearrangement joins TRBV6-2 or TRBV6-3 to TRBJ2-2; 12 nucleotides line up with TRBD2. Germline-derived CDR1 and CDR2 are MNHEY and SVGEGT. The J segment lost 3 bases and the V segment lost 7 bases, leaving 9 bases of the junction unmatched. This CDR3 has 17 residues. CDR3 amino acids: CASIPIGTSGHTGELFF. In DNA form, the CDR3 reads TGTGCCAGCATCCCGATCGGGACTAGCGGGCACACCGGGGAGCTGTTTTTT.

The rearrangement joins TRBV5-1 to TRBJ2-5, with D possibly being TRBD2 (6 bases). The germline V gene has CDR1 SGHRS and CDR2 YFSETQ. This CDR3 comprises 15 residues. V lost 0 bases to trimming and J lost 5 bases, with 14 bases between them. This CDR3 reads CASSLDPGEWETQYF. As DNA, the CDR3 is TGCGCCAGCAGCTTGGATCCGGGAGAATGGGAGACCCAGTACTTC.

The CDR3 is CATSDGGHTDTQYF. As DNA, the CDR3 is TGTGCCACCAGTGACGGGGGACACACAGATACGCAGTATTTT. The chain uses TRBV24-1 and TRBJ2-3; the D call may be TRBD1 or TRBD2 (6 bases each). This CDR3 has 14 amino acids. Germline V lookup: CDR1 KGHDR, CDR2 SFDVKD. Deletions cut 4 bases from V and 2 bases from J, with 9 bases between.

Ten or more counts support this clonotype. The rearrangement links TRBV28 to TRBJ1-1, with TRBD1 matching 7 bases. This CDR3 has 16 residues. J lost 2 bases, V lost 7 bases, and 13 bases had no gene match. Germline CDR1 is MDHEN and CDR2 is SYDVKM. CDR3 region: CASNDPRTGLNTEAFF. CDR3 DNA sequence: TGTGCCAGCAACGACCCCCGGACAGGACTAAACACTGAAGCTTTCTTT. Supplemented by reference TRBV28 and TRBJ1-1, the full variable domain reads DVKVTQSSRYLVKRTGEKVFLECVQDMDHENMFWYRQDPGLGLRLIYFSYDVKMKEKGDIPEGYSVSREKKERFSLILESASTNQTSMYLCASNDPRTGLNTEAFFGQGTRLTVV.

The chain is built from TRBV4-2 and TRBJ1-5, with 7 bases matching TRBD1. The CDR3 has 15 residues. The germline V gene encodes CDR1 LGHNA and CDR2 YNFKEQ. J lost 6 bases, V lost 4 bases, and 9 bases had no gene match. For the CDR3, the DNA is TGTGCCAGCAGCCGAGGACAGGCGGGAACTCAGCCCCAGCATTTT. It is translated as CASSRGQAGTQPQHF.

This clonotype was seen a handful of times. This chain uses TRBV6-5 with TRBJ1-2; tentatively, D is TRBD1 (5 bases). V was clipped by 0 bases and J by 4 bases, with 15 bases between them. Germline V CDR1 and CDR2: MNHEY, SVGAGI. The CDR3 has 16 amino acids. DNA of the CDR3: TGTGCCAGCAGTTACTCGGGGCAGGGTAGTTTCTATGGCTACACCTTC. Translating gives CASSYSGQGSFYGYTF.

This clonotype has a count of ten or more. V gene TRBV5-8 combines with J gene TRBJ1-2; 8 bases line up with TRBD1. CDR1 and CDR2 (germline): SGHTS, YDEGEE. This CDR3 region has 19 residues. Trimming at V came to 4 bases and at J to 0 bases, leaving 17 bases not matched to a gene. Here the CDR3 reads CASSPRLDRGRVANYGYTF. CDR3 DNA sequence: TGTGCCAGCAGCCCTAGACTCGACAGGGGCCGAGTTGCTAACTATGGCTACACCTTC.

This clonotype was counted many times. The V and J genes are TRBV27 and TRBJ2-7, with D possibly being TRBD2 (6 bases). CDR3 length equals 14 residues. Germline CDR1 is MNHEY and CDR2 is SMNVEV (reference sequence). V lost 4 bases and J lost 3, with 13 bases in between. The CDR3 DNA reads TGTGCCAGCAGTTCCCGGGGAGGTTACTACGAGCAGTACTTC. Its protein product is CASSSRGGYYEQYF.

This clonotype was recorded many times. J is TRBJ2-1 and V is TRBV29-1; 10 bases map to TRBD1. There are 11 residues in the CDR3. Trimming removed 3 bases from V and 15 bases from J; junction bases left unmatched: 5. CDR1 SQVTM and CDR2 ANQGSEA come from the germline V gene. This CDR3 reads CSVDGGQGRFF. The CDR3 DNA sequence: TGCAGCGTTGACGGGGGACAGGGGAGGTTCTTC.

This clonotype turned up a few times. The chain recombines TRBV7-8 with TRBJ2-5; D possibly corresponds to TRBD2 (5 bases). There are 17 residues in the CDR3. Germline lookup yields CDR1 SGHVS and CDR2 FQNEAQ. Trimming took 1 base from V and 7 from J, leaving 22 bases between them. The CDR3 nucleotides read TGTGCCAGCAGCTTAGTAGAGGGTCTAGCTAGGAGAGTGACCCAGTACTTC. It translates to CASSLVEGLARRVTQYF.